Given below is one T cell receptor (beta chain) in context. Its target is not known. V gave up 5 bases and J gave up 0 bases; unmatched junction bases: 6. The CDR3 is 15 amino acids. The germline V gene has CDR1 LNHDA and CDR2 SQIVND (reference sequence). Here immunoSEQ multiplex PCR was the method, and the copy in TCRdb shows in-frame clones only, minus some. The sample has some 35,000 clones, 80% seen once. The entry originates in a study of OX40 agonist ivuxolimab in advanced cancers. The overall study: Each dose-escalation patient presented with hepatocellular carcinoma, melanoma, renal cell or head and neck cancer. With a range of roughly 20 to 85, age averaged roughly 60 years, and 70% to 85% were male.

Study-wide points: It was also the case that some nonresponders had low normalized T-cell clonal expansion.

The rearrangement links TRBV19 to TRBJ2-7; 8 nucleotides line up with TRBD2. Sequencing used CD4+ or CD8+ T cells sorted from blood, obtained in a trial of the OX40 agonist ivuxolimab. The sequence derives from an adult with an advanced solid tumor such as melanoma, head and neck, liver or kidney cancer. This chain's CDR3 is CASSETGTSSYEQYF. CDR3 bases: TGTGCCAGTAGTGAAACCGGGACTAGCTCCTACGAGCAGTACTTC.